The next 5 T cell receptor beta chains were all read from a single sample in a study of OX40 agonist ivuxolimab in advanced cancers. The protocol was immunoSEQ multiplex PCR, while the TCRdb copy is restricted to in-frame clones and leaves out a portion. This sample has 15,000 to 20,000 clones, with around 87% found just once. Here the sequenced sample was CD4+ or CD8+ T cells sorted from blood, taken in a trial of the OX40 agonist ivuxolimab. The source of these receptors is an adult with an advanced solid tumor such as melanoma, head and neck, liver or kidney cancer.

The chain joins TRBV29-1 to TRBJ1-2; D is unclear. V was clipped by 6 bases and J by 4 bases, with 15 bases between them. The germline V gene encodes CDR1 SQVTM and CDR2 ANQGSEA. The CDR3 contains 13 residues. CDR3 in DNA: TGCAGCGTCCCCCCTCCAGGTTTCTATGGCTACACCTTC. This codes for CSVPPPGFYGYTF.

This clone appeared once. The chain employs TRBV28 and TRBJ2-3, with 8 positions matching TRBD1. The CDR3 is 15 residues long. Germline trimming cut 3 bases from V and 7 bases from J; bases unmatched to any gene: 9. Looked up from germline, CDR1 is MDHEN and CDR2 is SYDVKM. The CDR3 DNA is TGTGCCAGCAGTTTGGACAGGGTCCGATTAAATACGCAGTATTTT. Its protein is CASSLDRVRLNTQYF.

This chain joins TRBV19 and TRBJ1-3; D is possibly TRBD1 (5 bases). This CDR3 spans 20 amino acids. The germline V gene encodes CDR1 LNHDA and CDR2 SQIVND (reference sequence). Between the trimmed V and J ends, which lost 5 bases and 1 base, there was a span of 27 bases. For the CDR3, the DNA is TGTGCCAGTAGTCCCCCCGAATGGGGGAAAGTCGGCTTGTCTGGAAACACCATATATTTT. Protein product: CASSPPEWGKVGLSGNTIYF.

J is TRBJ2-7 and V is TRBV14; D remains ambiguous. V was trimmed by 1 base and J by 3 bases, leaving 13 bases between them. The germline V gene encodes CDR1 SGHDN and CDR2 FVKESK. This CDR3 has 15 amino acids. CDR3 residues: CASSQVQGSYYEQYF. CDR3 DNA: TGTGCCAGCAGCCAAGTACAAGGGTCGTACTACGAGCAGTACTTC.

The chain employs TRBV4-3 and TRBJ2-2; D may be TRBD2 (5 bases). The CDR3 spans 15 residues. Per germline, CDR1 LGHNA and CDR2 YSLEER. V was shortened by 0 bases and J by 5 bases, with 10 bases between the two germline ends. CDR3 nucleotide sequence: TGCGCCAGCAGCCAAGATATGGAGGCTACCGGGGAGCTGTTTTTT. The encoded protein is CASSQDMEATGELFF.